The rows below give T cell receptor beta chains drawn from one sample of a study of Ad26.COV2.S vaccination and SARS-CoV-2 variants. Method: immunoSEQ multiplex PCR; TCRdb's copy keeps in-frame clones and lacks some. The sample includes fewer than 500,000 clones, 75% to 90% of them seen just once. Here the sequenced sample was peripheral blood, taken in a trial of Ad26.COV2.S vaccine versus placebo. The receptor set was obtained from a person between 18 and 60 years old who received the Ad26.COV2.S COVID-19 vaccine or a placebo. The CDR3 runs from the conserved cysteine through the conserved F or W. The order of the fields is clone size, V gene, D gene, J gene, CDR3 DNA, CDR3 protein. A D gene is named only where the DNA matches it firmly. Not all rows give a size; the values are once, few, many and, for expanded clones, a class.

abundance: .; v_gene: TRBV7-9; d_gene: TRBD1; j_gene: TRBJ1-6; CDR3nt: TGTGCCAGCAGCGCACTTACAGGGGGTGAGTCACCCCTCCACTTT; CDR3aa: CASSALTGGESPLHF
abundance: .; v_gene: TRBV5-1; d_gene: .; j_gene: TRBJ1-6; CDR3nt: TGCGCCAGCGGCATCAGCTCCTATAATTCACCCCTCCACTTT; CDR3aa: CASGISSYNSPLHF
abundance: .; v_gene: TRBV10-3; d_gene: .; j_gene: TRBJ2-1; CDR3nt: TGTGCCATCAGTGACCCACGTCATACCTACAATGAGCAGTTCTTC; CDR3aa: CAISDPRHTYNEQFF
abundance: once; v_gene: TRBV30; d_gene: .; j_gene: TRBJ2-5; CDR3nt: TGTGCCTGGACCCCCCCGGGTGGCTGGGAGACCCAGTACTTC; CDR3aa: CAWTPPGGWETQYF
abundance: once; v_gene: TRBV28; d_gene: .; j_gene: TRBJ2-6; CDR3nt: TGTGCCAGCAGTTACCGACAGGGGAGGGAAGCCGGGGCCAACGTCCTGACTTTC; CDR3aa: CASSYRQGREAGANVLTF
abundance: .; v_gene: TRBV7-2; d_gene: TRBD2; j_gene: TRBJ2-1; CDR3nt: TGTGCCAGCAGCTGGACTAGCGAATCCTACAATGAGCAGTTCTTC; CDR3aa: CASSWTSESYNEQFF
abundance: .; v_gene: TRBV28; d_gene: .; j_gene: TRBJ1-2; CDR3nt: TGTGCCAGCAGTTTATTTGAGGGAGTTAGCGGCTACACCTTC; CDR3aa: CASSLFEGVSGYTF
abundance: once; v_gene: TRBV11-3; d_gene: .; j_gene: TRBJ1-4; CDR3nt: TGTGCCAGCAGCCAAGGAGGGGGATCAGCAACTAATGAAAAACTGTTTTTT; CDR3aa: CASSQGGGSATNEKLFF
abundance: .; v_gene: TRBV24-1; d_gene: .; j_gene: TRBJ2-3; CDR3nt: TGTGCCACCAGTCGGGGGGATACGCAGTATTTT; CDR3aa: CATSRGDTQYF
abundance: .; v_gene: TRBV7-2; d_gene: .; j_gene: TRBJ1-5; CDR3nt: TGTGCCAGCAGCTTAGTGGCAGGGGACAATCAGCCCCAGCATTTT; CDR3aa: CASSLVAGDNQPQHF
abundance: .; v_gene: TRBV5-4; d_gene: .; j_gene: TRBJ1-3; CDR3nt: TGTGCCAGCAGCCGCGACGGCCTCTCCAACACCATATATTTT; CDR3aa: CASSRDGLSNTIYF
abundance: .; v_gene: TRBV5-4; d_gene: .; j_gene: TRBJ1-4; CDR3nt: TGTGCCAGCAGCTCTACAAAATCCAATGAAAAACTGTTTTTT; CDR3aa: CASSSTKSNEKLFF
abundance: .; v_gene: TRBV29-1; d_gene: .; j_gene: TRBJ1-1; CDR3nt: TGCAGCGTCCTTAATAGGGTCCTGAACGGTGAAGCTTTCTTT; CDR3aa: CSVLNRVLNGEAFF
abundance: .; v_gene: TRBV9; d_gene: TRBD1; j_gene: TRBJ2-7; CDR3nt: TGTGCCAGCAGCCCACGGACAGGGTTCTACGAGCAGTACTTC; CDR3aa: CASSPRTGFYEQYF
abundance: .; v_gene: TRBV11-2; d_gene: TRBD1; j_gene: TRBJ1-1; CDR3nt: TGTGCCAGCAGCTTAGTTCGCGGGACAGGCACTGAAGCTTTCTTT; CDR3aa: CASSLVRGTGTEAFF
abundance: few; v_gene: TRBV15; d_gene: .; j_gene: TRBJ1-2; CDR3nt: TGTGCCACCAGCAGAGAATCCCCAGGGCTCGATGGCTACACCTTC; CDR3aa: CATSRESPGLDGYTF
abundance: .; v_gene: TRBV24-1; d_gene: .; j_gene: TRBJ2-7; CDR3nt: TGTGCCACCAGTGATAGCGGATACTACGAGCAGTACTTC; CDR3aa: CATSDSGYYEQYF
abundance: .; v_gene: TRBV7-9; d_gene: TRBD1; j_gene: TRBJ1-4; CDR3nt: TGTGCCAGCAGCTTATCCCGACAGGGGGCCGGTGAAAAACTGTTTTTT; CDR3aa: CASSLSRQGAGEKLFF
abundance: .; v_gene: TRBV18; d_gene: .; j_gene: TRBJ1-1; CDR3nt: TGTGCCAGCTCCCGACAGGCCCGAGCCCCGAACACTGAAGCTTTCTTT; CDR3aa: CASSRQARAPNTEAFF
abundance: .; v_gene: TRBV2; d_gene: .; j_gene: TRBJ1-4; CDR3nt: TGTGCCAGCAGTGGGAACAGGCTCCTAACGACTAATGAAAAACTGTTTTTT; CDR3aa: CASSGNRLLTTNEKLFF
abundance: .; v_gene: TRBV7-2; d_gene: .; j_gene: TRBJ2-3; CDR3nt: TGTGCCAGCACCGTTAGGCGGACAGATACGCAGTATTTT; CDR3aa: CASTVRRTDTQYF
abundance: .; v_gene: TRBV28; d_gene: .; j_gene: TRBJ1-4; CDR3nt: TGTGCCAGCACCCCCCCCGAGGGGCCCGGGAGACTGTTTTTT; CDR3aa: CASTPPEGPGRLFF
abundance: .; v_gene: TRBV5-6; d_gene: .; j_gene: TRBJ2-5; CDR3nt: TGTGCCAGCAGTTCCCCGGGGGCCCCTCTGGAGACCCAGTACTTC; CDR3aa: CASSSPGAPLETQYF
abundance: .; v_gene: TRBV18; d_gene: TRBD1; j_gene: TRBJ2-3; CDR3nt: TGTGCCAGCTCACCAAGACAGGGGGCGACAGATACGCAGTATTTT; CDR3aa: CASSPRQGATDTQYF
abundance: .; v_gene: TRBV7-6; d_gene: TRBD2; j_gene: TRBJ2-2; CDR3nt: TGTGCCAGCAGCTTCCGCCCCCCGACTAGCGGGAGGTTTAGGAACACCGGGGAGCTGTTTTTT; CDR3aa: CASSFRPPTSGRFRNTGELFF